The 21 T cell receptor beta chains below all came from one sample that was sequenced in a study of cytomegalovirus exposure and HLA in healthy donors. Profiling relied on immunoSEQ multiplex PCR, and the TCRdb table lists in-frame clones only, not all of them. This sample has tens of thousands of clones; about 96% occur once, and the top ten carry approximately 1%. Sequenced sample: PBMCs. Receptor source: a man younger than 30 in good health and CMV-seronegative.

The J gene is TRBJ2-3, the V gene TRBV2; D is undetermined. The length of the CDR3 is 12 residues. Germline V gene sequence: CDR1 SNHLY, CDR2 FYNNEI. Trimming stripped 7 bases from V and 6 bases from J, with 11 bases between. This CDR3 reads CASKLGADTQYF. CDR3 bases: TGTGCCAGCAAGCTGGGCGCGGATACGCAGTATTTT.

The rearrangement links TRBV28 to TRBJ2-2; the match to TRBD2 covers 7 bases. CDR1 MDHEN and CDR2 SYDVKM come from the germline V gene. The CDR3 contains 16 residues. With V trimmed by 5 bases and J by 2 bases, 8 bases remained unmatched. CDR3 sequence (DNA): TGTGCCAGCAGTCGAACCGGGGGGATTAACACCGGGGAGCTGTTTTTT. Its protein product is CASSRTGGINTGELFF.

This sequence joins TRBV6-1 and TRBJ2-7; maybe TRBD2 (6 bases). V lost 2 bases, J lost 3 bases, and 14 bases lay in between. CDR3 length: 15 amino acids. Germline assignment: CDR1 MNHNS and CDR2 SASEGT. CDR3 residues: CASSERLGENYEQYF. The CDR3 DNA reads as TGTGCCAGCAGTGAAAGACTAGGGGAAAACTACGAGCAGTACTTC.

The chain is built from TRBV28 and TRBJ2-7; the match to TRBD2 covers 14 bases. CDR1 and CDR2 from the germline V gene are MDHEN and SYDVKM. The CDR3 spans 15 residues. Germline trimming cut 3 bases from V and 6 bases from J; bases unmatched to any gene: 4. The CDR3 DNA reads TGTGCCAGCAGTTTTACCGGGACTAGCGGGGGCGAGCAGTACTTC. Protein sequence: CASSFTGTSGGEQYF.

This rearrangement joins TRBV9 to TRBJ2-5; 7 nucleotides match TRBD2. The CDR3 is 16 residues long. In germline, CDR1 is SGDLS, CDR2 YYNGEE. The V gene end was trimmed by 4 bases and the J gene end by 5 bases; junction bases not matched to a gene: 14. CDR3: CASSPGGRGRWETQYF. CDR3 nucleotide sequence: TGTGCCAGCAGCCCGGGTGGGAGGGGAAGATGGGAGACCCAGTACTTC.

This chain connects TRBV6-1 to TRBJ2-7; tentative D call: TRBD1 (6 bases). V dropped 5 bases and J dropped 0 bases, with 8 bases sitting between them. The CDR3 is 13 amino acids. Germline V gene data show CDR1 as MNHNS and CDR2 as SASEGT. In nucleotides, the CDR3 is TGTGCCAGCAGTCAGGACAGCTCCTACGAGCAGTACTTC. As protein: CASSQDSSYEQYF.

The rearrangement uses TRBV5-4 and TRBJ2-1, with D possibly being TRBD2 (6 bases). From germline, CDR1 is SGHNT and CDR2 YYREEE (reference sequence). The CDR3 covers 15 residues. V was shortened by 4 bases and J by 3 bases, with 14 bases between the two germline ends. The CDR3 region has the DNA TGTGCCAGCAGCATGAGCGGAGGGGTCTACAATGAGCAGTTCTTC. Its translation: CASSMSGGVYNEQFF.

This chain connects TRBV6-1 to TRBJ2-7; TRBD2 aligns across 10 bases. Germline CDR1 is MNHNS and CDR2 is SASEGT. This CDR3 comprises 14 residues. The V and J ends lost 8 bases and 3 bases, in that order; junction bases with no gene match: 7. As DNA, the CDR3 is TGTGCCAGCTTTGAAAGACTAGCGGGCTACGAGCAGTACTTC. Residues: CASFERLAGYEQYF.

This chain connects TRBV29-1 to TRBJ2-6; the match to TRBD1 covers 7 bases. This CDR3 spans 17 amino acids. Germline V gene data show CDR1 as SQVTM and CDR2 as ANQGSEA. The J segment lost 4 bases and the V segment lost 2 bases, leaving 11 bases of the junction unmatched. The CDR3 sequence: CSVELQGGAAGANVLTF. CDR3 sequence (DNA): TGCAGCGTTGAACTTCAAGGGGGCGCGGCCGGGGCCAACGTCCTGACTTTC.

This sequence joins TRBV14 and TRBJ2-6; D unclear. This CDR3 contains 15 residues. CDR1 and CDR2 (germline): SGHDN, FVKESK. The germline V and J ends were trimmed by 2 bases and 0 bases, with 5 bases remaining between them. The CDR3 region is CASSQRHSGANVLTF. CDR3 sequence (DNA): TGTGCCAGCAGCCAACGACACTCTGGGGCCAACGTCCTGACTTTC.

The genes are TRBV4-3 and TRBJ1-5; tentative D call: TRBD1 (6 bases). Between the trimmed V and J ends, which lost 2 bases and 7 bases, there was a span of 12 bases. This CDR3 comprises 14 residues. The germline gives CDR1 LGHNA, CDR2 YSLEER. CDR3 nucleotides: TGCGCCAGCAGCCAATCCCACAGGGAACAGCCCCAGCATTTT. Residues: CASSQSHREQPQHF.

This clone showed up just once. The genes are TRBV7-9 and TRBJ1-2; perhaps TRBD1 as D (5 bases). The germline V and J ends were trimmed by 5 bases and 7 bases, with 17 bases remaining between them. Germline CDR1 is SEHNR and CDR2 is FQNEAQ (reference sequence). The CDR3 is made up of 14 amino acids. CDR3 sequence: CASSPGVEPFGYTF. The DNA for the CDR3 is TGTGCCAGCAGCCCGGGGGTGGAACCGTTTGGCTACACCTTC. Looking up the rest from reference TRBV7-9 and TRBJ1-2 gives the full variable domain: DTGVSQNPRHKITKRGQNVTFRCDPISEHNRLYWYRQTLGQGPEFLTYFQNEAQLEKSRLLSDRFSAERPKGSFSTLEIQRTEQGDSAMYLCASSPGVEPFGYTFGSGTRLTVV.

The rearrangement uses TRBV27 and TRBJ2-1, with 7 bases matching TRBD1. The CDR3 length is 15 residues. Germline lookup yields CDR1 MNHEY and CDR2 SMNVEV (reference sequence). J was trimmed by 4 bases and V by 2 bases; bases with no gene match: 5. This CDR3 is CASSLETGAYNEQFF. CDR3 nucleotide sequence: TGTGCCAGCAGTTTAGAAACAGGGGCGTACAATGAGCAGTTCTTC.

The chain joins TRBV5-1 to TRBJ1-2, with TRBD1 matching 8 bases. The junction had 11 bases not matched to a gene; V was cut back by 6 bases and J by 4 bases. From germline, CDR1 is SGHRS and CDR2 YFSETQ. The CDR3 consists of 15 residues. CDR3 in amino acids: CASNEENRGTYGYTF. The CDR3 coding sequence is TGCGCCAGCAACGAGGAGAACAGGGGGACCTATGGCTACACCTTC.

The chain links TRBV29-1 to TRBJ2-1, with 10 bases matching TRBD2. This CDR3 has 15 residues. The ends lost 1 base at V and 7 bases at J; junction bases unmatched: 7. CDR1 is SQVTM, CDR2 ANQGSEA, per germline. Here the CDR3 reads CSVEGSSGSINEQFF. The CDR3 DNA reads TGCAGCGTTGAAGGGTCTAGCGGGAGTATAAATGAGCAGTTCTTC.

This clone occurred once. CDR3 amino acids: CASSTSGGAYNEQFF. The CDR3 DNA sequence: TGTGCCAGCAGTACAAGCGGGGGGGCCTACAATGAGCAGTTCTTC. The chain is built from TRBV6-1 and TRBJ2-1; 10 bases line up with TRBD2. Germline lookup yields CDR1 MNHNS and CDR2 SASEGT. This CDR3 is built from 15 residues. V lost 5 bases, J lost 2 bases, and 3 bases stayed unmatched.

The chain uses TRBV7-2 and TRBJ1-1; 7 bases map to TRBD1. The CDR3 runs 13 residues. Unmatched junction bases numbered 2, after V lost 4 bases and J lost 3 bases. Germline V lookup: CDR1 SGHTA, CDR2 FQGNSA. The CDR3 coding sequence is TGTGCCAGCAGCTGGGACAGTTACACTGAAGCTTTCTTT. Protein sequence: CASSWDSYTEAFF.

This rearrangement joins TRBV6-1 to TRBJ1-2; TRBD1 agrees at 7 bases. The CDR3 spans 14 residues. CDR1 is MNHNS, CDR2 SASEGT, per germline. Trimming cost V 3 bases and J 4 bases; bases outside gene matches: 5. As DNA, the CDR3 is TGTGCCAGCAGTGATAGACAGGGACCCTATGGCTACACCTTC. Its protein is CASSDRQGPYGYTF.

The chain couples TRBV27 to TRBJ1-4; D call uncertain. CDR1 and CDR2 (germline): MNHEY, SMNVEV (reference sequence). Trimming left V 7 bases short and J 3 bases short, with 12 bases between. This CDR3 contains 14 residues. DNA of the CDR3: TGTGCCAGCACCTCGGGGAGTGCTAATGAAAAACTGTTTTTT. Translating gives CASTSGSANEKLFF.

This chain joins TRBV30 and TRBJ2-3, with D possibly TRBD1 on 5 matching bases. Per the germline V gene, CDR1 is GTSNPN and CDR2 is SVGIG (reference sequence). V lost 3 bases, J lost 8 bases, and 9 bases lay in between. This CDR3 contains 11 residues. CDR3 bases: TGTGCCTGGAGCCCCCAGGGTACGCAGTATTTT. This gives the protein CAWSPQGTQYF.

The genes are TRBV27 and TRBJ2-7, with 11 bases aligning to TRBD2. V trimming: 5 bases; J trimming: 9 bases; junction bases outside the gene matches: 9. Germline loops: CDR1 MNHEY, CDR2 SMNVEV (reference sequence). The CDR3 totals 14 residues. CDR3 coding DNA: TGTGCCAGCAGTAAGACTAGCGGGGAATATGGGCAGTACTTC. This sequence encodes CASSKTSGEYGQYF.